This T cell receptor beta chain is from a study of T cells expressing NK-cell markers. About the study: According to the study, TCR beta repertoires originated from sorted CD3+CD56+NKG2C+, CD3+CD56+NKG2C- and CD3+CD56-NKG2C+ T cells. The eight sequenced donors comprised seven who were HCMV-seropositive and one who was seronegative. Study-wide results and caveats: Of the CD8+ T cells in over five donors, about 1.0-7.0% belonged to dominant NKG2C+ clonotypes. These clonotypes, the leaders elsewhere, also led the CD3+CD56-NKG2C+ fraction in a handful of donors.

TCRdb reprocessed the 5' RACE reads; each CDR3 protein has one entry and no DNA is given. This specimen shows over 100,000 distinct CDR3 sequences; the ten leading clones hold 18%. Per the germline V gene, CDR1 is SQVTM and CDR2 is ANQGSEA. The CDR3 contains 16 residues. As regards this clonotype: Its target is unknown.

The receptor's source is a woman between 18 and 70 years old in good health. The sample comprised blood T cells: a sorted CD56 or NKG2C T cell subset, CD4+ or CD8+ T cells, or bulk PBMC T cells (not recorded which). This sequence joins TRBV29-1 and TRBJ2-4. The chain's CDR3 is CSVEESSGVAKNIQYF.